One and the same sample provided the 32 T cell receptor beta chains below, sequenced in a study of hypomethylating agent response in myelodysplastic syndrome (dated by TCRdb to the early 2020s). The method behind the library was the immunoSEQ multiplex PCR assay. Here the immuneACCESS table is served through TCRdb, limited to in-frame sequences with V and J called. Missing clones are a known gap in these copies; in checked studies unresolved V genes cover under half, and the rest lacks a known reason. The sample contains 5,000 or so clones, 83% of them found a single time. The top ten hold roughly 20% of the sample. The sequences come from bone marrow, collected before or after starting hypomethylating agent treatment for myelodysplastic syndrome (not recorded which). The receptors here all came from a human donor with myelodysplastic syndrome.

The CDR3 coding sequence is TGTGCCAGCAGTCGGGGACACCGAGGAAACACCATATATTTT. Amino acid sequence: CASSRGHRGNTIYF. The rearrangement uses TRBV6-5 and TRBJ1-3, with TRBD1 as a possible D gene (6 bases). Germline-derived CDR1 and CDR2 are MNHEY and SVGAGI. Trimming removed 5 bases at V and 4 bases at J, with 12 bases between. The CDR3 runs 14 residues.

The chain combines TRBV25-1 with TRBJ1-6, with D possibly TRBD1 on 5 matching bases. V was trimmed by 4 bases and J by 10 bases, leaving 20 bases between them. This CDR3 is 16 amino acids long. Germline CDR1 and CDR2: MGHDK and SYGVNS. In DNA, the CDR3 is TGTGCCAGCAGTGGGGGCTCCGGGAGTTTTGGGTCACCCCTCCACTTT. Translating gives CASSGGSGSFGSPLHF.

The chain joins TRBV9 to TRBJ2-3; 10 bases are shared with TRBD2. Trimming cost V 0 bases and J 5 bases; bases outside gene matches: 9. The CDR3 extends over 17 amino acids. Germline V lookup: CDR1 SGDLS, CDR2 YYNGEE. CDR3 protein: CASSVAPSGRAVDTQYF. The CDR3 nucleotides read TGTGCCAGCAGCGTAGCTCCCAGCGGGAGGGCCGTAGATACGCAGTATTTT.

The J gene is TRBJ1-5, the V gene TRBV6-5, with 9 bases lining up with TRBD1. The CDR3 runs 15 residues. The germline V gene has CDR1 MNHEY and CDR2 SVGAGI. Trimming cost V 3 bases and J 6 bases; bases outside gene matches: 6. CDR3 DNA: TGTGCCAGCAGTTATTCGGGACAGGGTAGTCAGCCCCAGCATTTT. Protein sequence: CASSYSGQGSQPQHF.

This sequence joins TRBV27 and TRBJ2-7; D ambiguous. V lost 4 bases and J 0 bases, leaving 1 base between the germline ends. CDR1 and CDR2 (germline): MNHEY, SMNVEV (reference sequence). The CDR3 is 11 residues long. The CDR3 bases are TGTGCCAGCAGTTACTCCTACGAGCAGTACTTC. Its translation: CASSYSYEQYF.

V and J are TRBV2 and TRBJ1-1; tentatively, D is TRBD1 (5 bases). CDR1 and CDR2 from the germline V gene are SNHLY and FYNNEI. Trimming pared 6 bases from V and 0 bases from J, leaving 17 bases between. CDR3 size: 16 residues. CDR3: CASSLLGVGVNTEAFF. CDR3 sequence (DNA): TGTGCCAGCAGCCTCCTGGGGGTGGGGGTGAACACTGAAGCTTTCTTT.

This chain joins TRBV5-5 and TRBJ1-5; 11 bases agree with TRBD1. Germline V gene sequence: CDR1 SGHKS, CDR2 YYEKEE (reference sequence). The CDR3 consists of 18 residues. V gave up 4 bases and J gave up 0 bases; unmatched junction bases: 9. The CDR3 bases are TGTGCCAGCAGCAGGGGACAGGGGGGTGAAGGTAGCAATCAGCCCCAGCATTTT. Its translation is CASSRGQGGEGSNQPQHF.

The CDR3: CASSQQDPGNQPQHF. The CDR3, as DNA: TGCGCCAGCAGTCAACAAGACCCGGGGAATCAGCCCCAGCATTTT. The rearrangement links TRBV23-1 to TRBJ1-5; D is unresolved. TRBV23-1 is flagged as an ORF with uncertain function. V lost 2 bases and J 4 bases, leaving 12 bases between the germline ends. The CDR3 has 15 residues.

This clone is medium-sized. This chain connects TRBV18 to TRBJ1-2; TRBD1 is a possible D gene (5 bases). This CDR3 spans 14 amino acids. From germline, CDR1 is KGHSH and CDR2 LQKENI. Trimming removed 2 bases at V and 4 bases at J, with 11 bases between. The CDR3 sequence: CASSPEGAGYGYTF. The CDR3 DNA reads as TGTGCCAGCTCACCAGAAGGGGCGGGCTATGGCTACACCTTC.

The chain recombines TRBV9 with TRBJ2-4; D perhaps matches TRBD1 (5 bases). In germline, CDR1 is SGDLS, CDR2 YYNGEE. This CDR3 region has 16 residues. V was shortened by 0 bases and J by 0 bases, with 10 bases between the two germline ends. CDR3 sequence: CASSVGADRAKNIQYF. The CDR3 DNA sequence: TGTGCCAGCAGCGTAGGGGCAGACAGAGCCAAAAACATTCAGTACTTC.

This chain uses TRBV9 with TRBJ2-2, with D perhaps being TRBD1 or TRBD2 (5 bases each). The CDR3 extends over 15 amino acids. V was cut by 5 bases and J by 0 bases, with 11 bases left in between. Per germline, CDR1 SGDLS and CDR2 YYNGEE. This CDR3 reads CASRRDPANTGELFF. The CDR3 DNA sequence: TGTGCCAGCAGGAGGGACCCCGCGAACACCGGGGAGCTGTTTTTT.

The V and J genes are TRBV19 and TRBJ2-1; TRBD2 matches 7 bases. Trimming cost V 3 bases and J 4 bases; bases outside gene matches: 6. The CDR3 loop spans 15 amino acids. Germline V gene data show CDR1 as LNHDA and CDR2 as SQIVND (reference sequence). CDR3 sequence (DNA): TGTGCCAGTAGTATGGGACTACAGCTTTACAATGAGCAGTTCTTC. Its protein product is CASSMGLQLYNEQFF.

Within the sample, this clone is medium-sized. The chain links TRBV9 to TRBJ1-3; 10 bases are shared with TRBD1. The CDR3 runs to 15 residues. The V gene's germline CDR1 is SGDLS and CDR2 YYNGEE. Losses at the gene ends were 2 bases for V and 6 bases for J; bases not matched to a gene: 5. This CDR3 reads CASSVGGTGVNTIYF. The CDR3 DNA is TGTGCCAGCAGCGTTGGCGGGACAGGGGTAAACACCATATATTTT. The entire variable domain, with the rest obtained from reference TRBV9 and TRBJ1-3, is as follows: DSGVTQTPKHLITATGQRVTLRCSPRSGDLSVYWYQQSLDQGLQFLIQYYNGEERAKGNILERFSAQQFPDLHSELNLSSLELGDSALYFCASSVGGTGVNTIYFGEGSWLTVV.

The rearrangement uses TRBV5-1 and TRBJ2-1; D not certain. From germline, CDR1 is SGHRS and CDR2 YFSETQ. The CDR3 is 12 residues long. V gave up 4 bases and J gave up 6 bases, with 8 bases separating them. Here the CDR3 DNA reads TGCGCCAGCAGCCCCCCCACCAATGAGCAGTTCTTC. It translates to CASSPPTNEQFF.

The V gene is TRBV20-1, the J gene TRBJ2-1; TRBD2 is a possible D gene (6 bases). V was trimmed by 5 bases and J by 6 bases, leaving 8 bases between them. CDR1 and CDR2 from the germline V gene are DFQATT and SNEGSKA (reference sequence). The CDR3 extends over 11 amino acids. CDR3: CSAFSGNEQFF. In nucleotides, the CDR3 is TGCAGTGCTTTTAGCGGCAATGAGCAGTTCTTC.

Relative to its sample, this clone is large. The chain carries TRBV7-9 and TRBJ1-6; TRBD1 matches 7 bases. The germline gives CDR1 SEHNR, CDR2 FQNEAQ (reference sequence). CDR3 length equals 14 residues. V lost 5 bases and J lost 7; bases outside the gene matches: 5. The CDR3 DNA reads TGTGCCAGCAGCCCGGGACAGTGGAATTCACCCCTCCACTTT. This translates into CASSPGQWNSPLHF.

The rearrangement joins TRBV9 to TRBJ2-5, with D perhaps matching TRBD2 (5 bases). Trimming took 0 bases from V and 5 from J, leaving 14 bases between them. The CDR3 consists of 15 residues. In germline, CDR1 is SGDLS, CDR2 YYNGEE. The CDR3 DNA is TGTGCCAGCAGCGTAGCTACTGGTCGCGGGGAGACCCAGTACTTC. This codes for CASSVATGRGETQYF.

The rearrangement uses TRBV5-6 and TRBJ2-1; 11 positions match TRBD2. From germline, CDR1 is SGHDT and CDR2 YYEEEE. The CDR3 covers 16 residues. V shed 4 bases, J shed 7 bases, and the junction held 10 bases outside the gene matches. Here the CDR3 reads CASSRTSGRKSNEQFF. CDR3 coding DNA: TGTGCCAGCAGCCGTACTAGCGGGAGAAAGTCAAATGAGCAGTTCTTC.

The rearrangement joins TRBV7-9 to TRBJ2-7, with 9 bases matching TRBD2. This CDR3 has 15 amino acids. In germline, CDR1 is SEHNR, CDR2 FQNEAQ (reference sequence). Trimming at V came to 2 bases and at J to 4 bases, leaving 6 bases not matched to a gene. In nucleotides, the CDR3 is TGTGCCAGCAGCTTAAGCGGGACTAGCCGGTACGAGCAGTACTTC. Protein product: CASSLSGTSRYEQYF.

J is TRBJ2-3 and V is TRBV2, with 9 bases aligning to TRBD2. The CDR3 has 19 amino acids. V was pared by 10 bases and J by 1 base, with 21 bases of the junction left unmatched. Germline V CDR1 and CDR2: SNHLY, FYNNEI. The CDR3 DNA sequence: TGTGCCACCCCGGGGACACTTCGGACTAGCGCGATGGGCACAGATACGCAGTATTTT. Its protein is CATPGTLRTSAMGTDTQYF.

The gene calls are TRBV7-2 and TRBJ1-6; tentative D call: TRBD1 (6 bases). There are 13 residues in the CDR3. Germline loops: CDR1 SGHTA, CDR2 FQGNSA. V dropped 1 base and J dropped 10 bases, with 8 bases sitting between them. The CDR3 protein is CASSLGGASPLHF. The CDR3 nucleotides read TGTGCCAGCAGCTTAGGGGGGGCCTCACCCCTCCACTTT.

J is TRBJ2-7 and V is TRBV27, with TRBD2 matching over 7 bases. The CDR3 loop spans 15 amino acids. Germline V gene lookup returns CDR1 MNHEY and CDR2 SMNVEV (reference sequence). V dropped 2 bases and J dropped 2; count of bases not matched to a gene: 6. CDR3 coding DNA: TGTGCCAGCAGTTTAACGGCGGGAGAGACCTACGAGCAGTACTTC. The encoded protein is CASSLTAGETYEQYF.

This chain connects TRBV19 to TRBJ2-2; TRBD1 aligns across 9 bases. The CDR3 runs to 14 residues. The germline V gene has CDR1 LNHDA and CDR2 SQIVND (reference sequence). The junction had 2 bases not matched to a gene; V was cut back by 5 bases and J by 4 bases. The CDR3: CASSGQGITGELFF. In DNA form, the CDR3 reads TGTGCCAGTAGTGGACAGGGGATCACCGGGGAGCTGTTTTTT. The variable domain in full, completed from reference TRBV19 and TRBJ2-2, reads DGGITQSPKYLFRKEGQNVTLSCEQNLNHDAMYWYRQDPGQGLRLIYYSQIVNDFQKGDIAEGYSVSREKKESFPLTVTSAQKNPTAFYLCASSGQGITGELFFGEGSRLTVL.

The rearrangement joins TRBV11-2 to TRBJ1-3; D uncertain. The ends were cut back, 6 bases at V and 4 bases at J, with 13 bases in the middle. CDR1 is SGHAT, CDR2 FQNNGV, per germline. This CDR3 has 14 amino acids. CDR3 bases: TGTGCCAGCAGTCCTTCCGACGCGGGAAACACCATATATTTT. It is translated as CASSPSDAGNTIYF.

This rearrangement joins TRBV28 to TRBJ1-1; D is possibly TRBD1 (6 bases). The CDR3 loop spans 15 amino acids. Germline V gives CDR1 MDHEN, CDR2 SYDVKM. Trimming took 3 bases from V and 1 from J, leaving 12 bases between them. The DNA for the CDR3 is TGTGCCAGCAGTTTGCAGGGGCGGTGGAACACTGAAGCTTTCTTT. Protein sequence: CASSLQGRWNTEAFF. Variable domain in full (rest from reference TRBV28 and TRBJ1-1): DVKVTQSSRYLVKRTGEKVFLECVQDMDHENMFWYRQDPGLGLRLIYFSYDVKMKEKGDIPEGYSVSREKKERFSLILESASTNQTSMYLCASSLQGRWNTEAFFGQGTRLTVV.

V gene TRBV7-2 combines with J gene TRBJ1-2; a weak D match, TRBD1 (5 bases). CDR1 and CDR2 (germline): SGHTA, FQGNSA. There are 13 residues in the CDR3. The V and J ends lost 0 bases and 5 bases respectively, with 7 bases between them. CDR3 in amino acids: CASSLAEGYGYTF. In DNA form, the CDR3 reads TGTGCCAGCAGCTTAGCGGAGGGGTATGGCTACACCTTC.

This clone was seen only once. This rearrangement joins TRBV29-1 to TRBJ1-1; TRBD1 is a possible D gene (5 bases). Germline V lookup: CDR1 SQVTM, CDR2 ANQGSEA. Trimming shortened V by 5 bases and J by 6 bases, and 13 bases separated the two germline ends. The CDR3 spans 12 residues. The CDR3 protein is CSVRRDGSEAFF. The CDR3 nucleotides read TGCAGCGTTCGCCGGGACGGCTCTGAAGCTTTCTTT.

In DNA form, the CDR3 reads TGTGCCAGCAGCGGGGGTGGGTGGGAGACCCAGTACTTC. This sequence encodes CASSGGGWETQYF. This sequence joins TRBV11-2 and TRBJ2-5, with D possibly being TRBD1 or TRBD2 (5 bases each). CDR1 is SGHAT and CDR2 is FQNNGV in the germline V gene. CDR3 length equals 13 residues. V lost 5 bases, J lost 5 bases, and 12 bases lay in between.

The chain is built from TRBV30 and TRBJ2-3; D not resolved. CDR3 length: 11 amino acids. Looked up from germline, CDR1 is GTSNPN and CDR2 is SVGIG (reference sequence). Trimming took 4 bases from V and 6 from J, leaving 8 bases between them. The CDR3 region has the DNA TGTGCCTGGACCCACGGGGATACGCAGTATTTT. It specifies CAWTHGDTQYF.

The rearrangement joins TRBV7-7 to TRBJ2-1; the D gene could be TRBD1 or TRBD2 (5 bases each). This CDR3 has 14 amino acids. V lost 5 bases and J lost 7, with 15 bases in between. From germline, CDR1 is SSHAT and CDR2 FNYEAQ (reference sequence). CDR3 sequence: CASSPELGTNEQFF. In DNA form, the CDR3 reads TGTGCCAGCAGCCCAGAACTAGGGACGAATGAGCAGTTCTTC.

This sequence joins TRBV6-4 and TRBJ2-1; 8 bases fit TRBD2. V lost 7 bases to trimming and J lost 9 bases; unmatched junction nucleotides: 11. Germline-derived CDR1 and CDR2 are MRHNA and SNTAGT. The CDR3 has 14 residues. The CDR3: CASKEGSGTTEQFF. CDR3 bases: TGTGCCAGCAAGGAAGGTAGCGGGACGACTGAGCAGTTCTTC.

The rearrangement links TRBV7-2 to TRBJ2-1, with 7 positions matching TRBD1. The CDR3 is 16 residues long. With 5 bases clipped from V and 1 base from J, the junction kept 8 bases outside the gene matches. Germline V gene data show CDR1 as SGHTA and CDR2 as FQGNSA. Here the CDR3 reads CASSPRQGRSYNEQFF. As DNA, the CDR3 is TGTGCCAGCAGCCCACGACAGGGACGGTCCTACAATGAGCAGTTCTTC.